This T cell receptor beta chain was profiled in a study of cytomegalovirus exposure and HLA in healthy donors. The overall study: HLA-typed donors contributed around 82 million unique TCRs, which were held in an early data release.

Study observations and caveats: On later analysis, the bulk of CMV-associated TCR beta chains appeared to be HLA-restricted.

The PCR made use of 60 Vbeta and 13 Jbeta primers. The assay was immunoSEQ multiplex PCR, and TCRdb's table has in-frame clones only and misses some. The top ten clones hold approximately 4.8% of a sample with some 97,000 clones, 75% of them seen once. Unrecorded immune exposure was likely among donors, who were nominally healthy when sampled. Remarks on this clone: Its antigen is currently unknown.

J was trimmed by 3 bases and V by 5 bases; bases with no gene match: 7. Per germline, CDR1 SGHTA and CDR2 FQGNSA. There are 15 residues in the CDR3. The chain joins TRBV7-2 to TRBJ2-7; 10 bases match TRBD1. The sequence derives from a woman younger than 35 in good health and CMV-seropositive. Sequences were obtained from PBMCs. The CDR3 here is CASSQPTGGFYEQYF. As DNA, the CDR3 is TGTGCCAGCAGCCAACCGACAGGGGGCTTCTACGAGCAGTACTTC.